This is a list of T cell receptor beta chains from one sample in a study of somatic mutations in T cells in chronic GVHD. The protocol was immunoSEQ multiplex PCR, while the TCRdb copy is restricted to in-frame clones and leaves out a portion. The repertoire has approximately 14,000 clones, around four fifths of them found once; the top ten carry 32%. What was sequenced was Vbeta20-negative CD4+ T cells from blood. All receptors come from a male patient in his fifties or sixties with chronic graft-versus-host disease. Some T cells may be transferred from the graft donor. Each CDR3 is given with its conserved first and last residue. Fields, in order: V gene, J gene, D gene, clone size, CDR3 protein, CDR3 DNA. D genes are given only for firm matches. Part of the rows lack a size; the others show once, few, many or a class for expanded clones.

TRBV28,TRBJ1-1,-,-,CASSGGGTEAFF,TGTGCCAGCAGCGGGGGGGGCACTGAAGCTTTCTTT
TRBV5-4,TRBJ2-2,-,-,CASSPRGGLGTGELFF,TGTGCCAGCAGCCCCAGAGGAGGTTTAGGCACCGGGGAGCTGTTTTTT
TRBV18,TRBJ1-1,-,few,CASSPSQTGTEAFF,TGTGCCAGCTCACCATCCCAAACCGGGACTGAAGCTTTCTTT
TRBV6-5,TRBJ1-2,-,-,CASRLDRDYGYTF,TGTGCCAGCAGGCTAGACAGAGACTATGGCTACACCTTC
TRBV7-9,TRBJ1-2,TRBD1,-,CASSRDRIGYTF,TGTGCCAGCAGCCGGGACAGGATAGGCTACACCTTC
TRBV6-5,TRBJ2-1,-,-,CASSYSNGRGDNEQFF,TGTGCCAGCAGTTACTCGAATGGCAGGGGAGACAATGAGCAGTTCTTC
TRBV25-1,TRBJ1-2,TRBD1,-,CASSGGQGYGYTF,TGTGCCAGCAGCGGTGGACAGGGCTATGGCTACACCTTC
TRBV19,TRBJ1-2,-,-,CASSIRRQYQVYTF,TGTGCCAGTAGTATAAGAAGACAGTATCAGGTCTACACCTTC
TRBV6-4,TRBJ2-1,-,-,CASSREWPGSYNEQFF,TGTGCCAGCAGTCGGGAGTGGCCCGGCTCCTACAATGAGCAGTTCTTC
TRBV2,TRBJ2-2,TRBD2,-,CASSGGSTNTGELFF,TGTGCCAGCAGTGGCGGGAGTACGAACACCGGGGAGCTGTTTTTT
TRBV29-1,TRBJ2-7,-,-,CSASGGRDYEQYF,TGCAGCGCGAGTGGGGGGAGAGACTACGAGCAGTACTTC
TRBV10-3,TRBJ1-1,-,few,CAISAQGVANTEAFF,TGTGCCATCAGTGCCCAGGGTGTGGCGAACACTGAAGCTTTCTTT
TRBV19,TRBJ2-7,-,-,CASICPRYGYYEQYF,TGTGCCAGTATATGTCCCCGATACGGGTACTACGAGCAGTACTTC
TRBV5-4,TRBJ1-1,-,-,CASSADSYTEAFF,TGTGCCAGCAGCGCCGACAGTTACACTGAAGCTTTCTTT
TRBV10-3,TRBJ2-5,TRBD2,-,CAISDLLAGGQETQYF,TGTGCCATCAGTGACCTCTTAGCGGGGGGACAAGAGACCCAGTACTTC
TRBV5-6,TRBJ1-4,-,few,CASSFGGIDEKLFF,TGTGCCAGCAGCTTTGGAGGGATCGATGAAAAACTGTTTTTT
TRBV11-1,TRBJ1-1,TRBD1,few,CASSSPPQDRMNTEAFF,TGTGCCAGCAGCTCCCCGCCCCAGGACAGGATGAACACTGAAGCTTTCTTT
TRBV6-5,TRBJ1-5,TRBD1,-,CASSYSQGDWNQPQHF,TGTGCCAGCAGTTACTCTCAGGGGGATTGGAATCAGCCCCAGCATTTT
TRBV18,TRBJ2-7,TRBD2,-,CASSPPSGSVHEQYF,TGTGCCAGCTCCCCACCTAGCGGGAGTGTACACGAGCAGTACTTC
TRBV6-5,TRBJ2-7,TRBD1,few,CASSRDSSPYEQYF,TGTGCCAGCAGCCGGGACAGTTCTCCCTACGAGCAGTACTTC
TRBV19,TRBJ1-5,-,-,CASSLQNNQPQHF,TGTGCCAGTAGTCTACAGAACAATCAGCCCCAGCATTTT
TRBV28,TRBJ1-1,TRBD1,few,CASRPTGGNTEAFF,TGTGCCAGCAGGCCAACAGGGGGGAACACTGAAGCTTTCTTT
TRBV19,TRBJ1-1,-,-,CASSIDNRANTEAFF,TGTGCCAGTAGTATAGATAACAGAGCGAACACTGAAGCTTTCTTT
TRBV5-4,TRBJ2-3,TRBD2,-,CASSLGLAGSSTDTQYF,TGTGCCAGCAGCTTGGGGCTAGCGGGATCTAGCACAGATACGCAGTATTTT
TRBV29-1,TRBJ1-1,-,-,CSVDVGATEAFF,TGCAGCGTTGACGTTGGGGCCACTGAAGCTTTCTTT